A single sample gave rise to the 19 T cell receptor beta chains below, sequenced in a study of human CD4 T cells and Enterobacteriaceae. Repertoires were generated with immunoSEQ multiplex PCR, while TCRdb's copy carries only in-frame clones and drops some. The repertoire holds 25,000 to 30,000 clones, with approximately 84% as singletons. Sorting took every CD4+ cell except CD45RA+CCR7+CD95- naive cells, reaching over 95% purity. Sequencing was performed on memory CD4+ T cells from blood. Receptors were obtained from a human donor in good health.

V usage is TRBV4-2 and J usage is TRBJ2-3; maybe TRBD1 (5 bases). V was clipped by 4 bases and J by 0 bases, with 14 bases between them. The CDR3 runs 16 residues. CDR1 is LGHNA, CDR2 YNFKEQ, per germline. DNA for the CDR3: TGTGCCAGCAGCCCCCTGGGGCGAGATAGCACAGATACGCAGTATTTT. It specifies CASSPLGRDSTDTQYF.

The V and J genes are TRBV14 and TRBJ2-3; D is perhaps TRBD1 (6 bases). Germline assignment: CDR1 SGHDN and CDR2 FVKESK. Trimming removed 6 bases from V and 8 bases from J, with 15 bases in between. This CDR3 region has 13 residues. Here the CDR3 reads CASSHRETGTQYF. CDR3 bases: TGTGCCAGCAGTCACAGGGAGACGGGTACGCAGTATTTT.

The rearrangement uses TRBV29-1 and TRBJ2-5; weak D call: TRBD1 (6 bases). Germline V lookup: CDR1 SQVTM, CDR2 ANQGSEA. The V end lost 1 base, the J end lost 4 bases, and 10 bases lay between the germline ends. The CDR3 is 13 amino acids. DNA of the CDR3: TGCAGCGTTGAAGGGGGGCGGAGAGAGACCCAGTACTTC. It is translated as CSVEGGRRETQYF.

This chain uses TRBV12-1 with TRBJ1-3; TRBD1 was called by the table and not checked on the DNA. TRBV12-1 is a listed pseudogene. This CDR3 comprises 16 residues. The CDR3 here is CASSFDRADSGNTIYF. For the CDR3, the DNA is TGTGCCAGCAGCTTCGACAGGGCGGACTCTGGAAACACCATATATTTT.

The chain is built from TRBV11-2 and TRBJ1-1; no clear D gene. CDR1 is SGHAT and CDR2 is FQNNGV in the germline V gene. Trimming took off 1 base at V and 0 bases at J, with 9 bases between the two ends. CDR3 length: 15 amino acids. As DNA, the CDR3 is TGTGCCAGCAGCTTAGCGCCCGCTTTGAACACTGAAGCTTTCTTT. This gives the protein CASSLAPALNTEAFF.

This chain uses TRBV11-2 with TRBJ1-5, with D unclear. In germline, CDR1 is SGHAT, CDR2 FQNNGV. The length of the CDR3 is 14 residues. Trimming cost V 5 bases and J 1 base, with 9 bases left between them. CDR3 sequence (DNA): TGTGCCAGCAGCCCCCAGGACAGCAATCAGCCCCAGCATTTT. Amino acids: CASSPQDSNQPQHF.

This clone has just a few counts. The J gene is TRBJ2-1, the V gene TRBV5-1; D unclear. V lost 6 bases to trimming and J lost 6 bases, with 13 bases between them. Germline CDR1 SGHRS, CDR2 YFSETQ. The CDR3 consists of 13 residues. CDR3 nucleotide sequence: TGCGCCAGCAAGAGGATCGGTGGCAATGAGCAGTTCTTC. Translation: CASKRIGGNEQFF. Full variable domain (rest looked up from reference TRBV5-1 and TRBJ2-1): KAGVTQTPRYLIKTRGQQVTLSCSPISGHRSVSWYQQTPGQGLQFLFEYFSETQRNKGNFPGRFSGRQFSNSRSEMNVSTLELGDSALYLCASKRIGGNEQFFGPGTRLTVL.

The gene calls are TRBV7-7 and TRBJ2-5, with 12 bases that match TRBD2. J lost 5 bases, V lost 4 bases, and 11 bases had no gene match. CDR1 and CDR2 (germline): SSHAT, FNYEAQ (reference sequence). This CDR3 spans 17 amino acids. Written as DNA, the CDR3 is TGTGCCAGCAGCTCCCGCCTAGCGGGAGGGCCCTCCGAGACCCAGTACTTC. As protein: CASSSRLAGGPSETQYF.

This sequence joins TRBV5-4 and TRBJ2-1; weak D call: TRBD2 (5 bases). V was trimmed by 0 bases and J by 1 base, leaving 17 bases between them. This CDR3 is 18 amino acids long. CDR1 and CDR2 from the germline V gene are SGHNT and YYREEE (reference sequence). CDR3 protein: CASSLGTDRLLSYNEQFF. In DNA, the CDR3 is TGTGCCAGCAGCTTGGGGACTGACCGACTACTATCCTACAATGAGCAGTTCTTC.

This chain links TRBV7-2 with TRBJ1-4, with D perhaps TRBD1 (5 bases). Germline CDR1 and CDR2: SGHTA and FQGNSA. V gave up 4 bases and J gave up 8 bases, with 14 bases separating them. This CDR3 spans 14 amino acids. CDR3 nucleotides: TGTGCCAGCAGCTCGGACACGCAGATCGAAAAACTGTTTTTT. The encoded protein is CASSSDTQIEKLFF. Based on the CDR3 plus reference TRBV7-2 and TRBJ1-4, the full variable domain is GAGVSQSPSNKVTEKGKDVELRCDPISGHTALYWYRQSLGQGLEFLIYFQGNSAPDKSGLPSDRFSAERTGGSVSTLTIQRTQQEDSAVYLCASSSDTQIEKLFFGSGTQLSVL.

This chain connects TRBV12-5 to TRBJ1-3; D gene ambiguous. The ends were cut back, 6 bases at V and 4 bases at J, with 16 bases in the middle. The CDR3 has 15 residues. Per germline, CDR1 LGHNT and CDR2 FRNRAP. The CDR3 DNA is TGTGCTAGTGGGTTAAAGGGCGAAGGGGGAAACACCATATATTTT. Translating gives CASGLKGEGGNTIYF.

The chain is built from TRBV28 and TRBJ1-2; D is ambiguous. Between the trimmed V and J ends, which lost 4 bases and 1 base, there was a span of 10 bases. The CDR3 has 14 residues. Germline V gene sequence: CDR1 MDHEN, CDR2 SYDVKM. The CDR3 is CASSSPDLNYGYTF. The CDR3 DNA sequence: TGTGCCAGCAGTTCCCCGGACCTTAACTATGGCTACACCTTC.

This rearrangement joins TRBV5-1 to TRBJ2-7, with 7 bases matching TRBD2. V was pared by 3 bases and J by 6 bases, with 15 bases of the junction left unmatched. The germline gives CDR1 SGHRS, CDR2 YFSETQ. The CDR3 has 16 residues. The CDR3 bases are TGCGCCAGCAGCTCTGCCGGCCCGGGACTACTATCCGAGCAGTACTTC. Its protein product is CASSSAGPGLLSEQYF.

The chain couples TRBV20-1 to TRBJ2-1; D may be TRBD2 (6 bases). Germline CDR1 and CDR2: DFQATT and SNEGSKA (reference sequence). Trimming removed 6 bases at V and 12 bases at J, with 15 bases between. The CDR3 loop spans 11 amino acids. The CDR3 loop reads CSAALGTVQFF. CDR3 in DNA: TGCAGTGCAGCCCTAGGGACTGTGCAGTTCTTC.

The chain uses TRBV27 and TRBJ1-1; possible D gene TRBD1, 6 bases. The germline gives CDR1 MNHEY, CDR2 SMNVEV (reference sequence). The CDR3 contains 15 residues. V lost 4 bases to trimming and J lost 5 bases, with 17 bases between them. DNA for the CDR3: TGTGCCAGCAGTTCCCTCCGGGACACTTGGACTGAAGCTTTCTTT. It codes for CASSSLRDTWTEAFF.

The chain uses TRBV30 and TRBJ1-4, with unresolved D. The CDR3 has 12 amino acids. Germline V gene lookup returns CDR1 GTSNPN and CDR2 SVGIG (reference sequence). V was cut by 0 bases and J by 4 bases, with 3 bases left in between. DNA of the CDR3: TGTGCCTGGAGTGTACGTAATGAAAAACTGTTTTTT. This encodes CAWSVRNEKLFF.

J is TRBJ2-7 and V is TRBV7-2, with a weak D call TRBD1 (6 bases). Germline CDR1 is SGHTA and CDR2 is FQGNSA. Trimming stripped 7 bases from V and 6 bases from J, with 19 bases between. The CDR3 covers 14 residues. CDR3 in DNA: TGTGCCAGCACCCCCCCAAGTGGCAGGGGCGAGCAGTACTTC. This sequence encodes CASTPPSGRGEQYF.

The rearrangement uses TRBV11-2 and TRBJ2-7; no firm D call. Per the germline V gene, CDR1 is SGHAT and CDR2 is FQNNGV. This CDR3 is built from 15 residues. Trimming stripped 4 bases from V and 3 bases from J, with 16 bases between. The CDR3 nucleotides are TGTGCCAGCAGCTCACCGGGCTGGATAAACTACGAGCAGTACTTC. Translation: CASSSPGWINYEQYF. The full variable domain, its missing parts supplied by reference TRBV11-2 and TRBJ2-7, is EAGVAQSPRYKIIEKRQSVAFWCNPISGHATLYWYQQILGQGPKLLIQFQNNGVVDDSQLPKDRFSAERLKGVDSTLKIQPAKLEDSAVYLCASSSPGWINYEQYFGPGTRLTVT.

The J gene is TRBJ2-3, the V gene TRBV5-1, with D possibly matching TRBD2 (6 bases). CDR1 is SGHRS and CDR2 is YFSETQ in the germline V gene. The CDR3 extends over 15 amino acids. Trimming left V 0 bases short and J 1 base short, with 9 bases between. The DNA for the CDR3 is TGCGCCAGCAGCTTGGCGGGGGTAGGCACAGATACGCAGTATTTT. Protein: CASSLAGVGTDTQYF.